This T cell receptor (beta chain) was found in a study of OX40 agonist ivuxolimab in advanced cancers. Patients were ineligible given autoimmune disease history or systemic immunosuppression. Generated by immunoSEQ multiplex PCR, the TCRdb table keeps only in-frame clones and is missing some. Here the sample spans tens of thousands of clones, 80% to 95% being singletons. The sample in question was CD4+ or CD8+ T cells sorted from blood, obtained in a trial of the OX40 agonist ivuxolimab. The TCR comes from an adult with an advanced solid tumor such as melanoma, head and neck, liver or kidney cancer.

This chain's CDR3 is CASSLSSYTDTQYF. The CDR3 bases are TGTGCCAGCAGTTTATCCAGCTACACAGATACGCAGTATTTT. The chain links TRBV28 to TRBJ2-3; D gene unclear. CDR3 length: 14 amino acids. Between the trimmed V and J ends, which lost 1 base and 2 bases, there was a span of 7 bases. Germline loops: CDR1 MDHEN, CDR2 SYDVKM.